The source of this T cell receptor (beta chain) is a study of cytomegalovirus exposure and HLA in healthy donors (dated by TCRdb to between 2016 and 2019). Broadly, across the study: According to a later analysis, one platform produced both the roughly 120 validation repertoires and the approximately 670 repertoires of the first cohort. In addition to the first cohort of approximately 670 subjects, a separate validation cohort of under 150 different subjects was used. The study aimed to test whether cataloging public T cell receptors could reveal signatures of past pathogen exposure. To predict cytomegalovirus infection status, the study brought together high-throughput TCR immunosequencing, statistical association of individual TCRs with disease status, and machine learning. Points the paper makes about the study in general: Most TCR sequences were observed very rarely across donors, whereas some public TCRs were present in many individuals. In vitro tests confirmed that a few of the cytomegalovirus-associated TCR beta chains recognize cytomegalovirus antigens. Cytomegalovirus status was reported to be diagnosed by the classifier with high specificity and sensitivity in both the original and validation cohorts. A later analysis lacked HLA typing for the validation cohort, so it scored co-occurrence in that cohort across all 120 or so repertoires. Subsequent analysis determined that TCRs grouped into clusters in the first cohort also showed a tendency toward co-occurrence across the roughly 120 validation repertoires, and 85% to 95% of cluster scores exceeded 0. The authors suggested that the approach could potentially be extended to other disease states and immunological phenotypes. A total of 150 to 200 TCR beta chains were listed by the study as associated with cytomegalovirus.

Library construction relied on the immunoSEQ multiplex PCR assay. Regarding the original processing steps: A statistical classification framework was built for diagnosing cytomegalovirus status from the catalog of TCR beta chain sequences. TCRdb retrieved this table from immuneACCESS and kept in-frame rearrangements only. Not all clones are present; in checked studies, unresolved V genes account for under half, and no reason is known for the remainder. That table furnishes V, J and clone size, whereas the DNA furnished D and trimming. Recorded for this sample are 180,000 or so clones; approximately 86% of them occurred a single time. The ten largest clonotypes hold 7.2% of the sample. Turning to this clone: There is no known antigen for this receptor. No much larger clone exists at a distance of one base, and base qualities are not known.

CDR1 and CDR2, per the germline V gene, are SNHLY and FYNNEI. Including cysteine and phenylalanine, the CDR3 has 14 amino acids. Of all the DNA, just the CDR3 is kept, 42 bases in frame from base 1. Trimming takes 6 bases from V and 0 bases from J, and the germline ends sit 10 bases apart. Donors formed part of the validation cohort, which comprised 120 subjects and was distinct from the first cohort of 550 to 850 subjects. Specimen: PBMCs. This clonotype originated in a man between 25 and 39 years old in good health and CMV-seropositive. The V and J genes are TRBV2 and TRBJ2-3; the D call could be TRBD1 or TRBD2, with each sharing 5 bases. Here is the DNA: TGTGCCAGCAGGGGGGACGCTAGCACAGATACGCAGTATTTT. Translation gives CASRGDASTDTQYF.